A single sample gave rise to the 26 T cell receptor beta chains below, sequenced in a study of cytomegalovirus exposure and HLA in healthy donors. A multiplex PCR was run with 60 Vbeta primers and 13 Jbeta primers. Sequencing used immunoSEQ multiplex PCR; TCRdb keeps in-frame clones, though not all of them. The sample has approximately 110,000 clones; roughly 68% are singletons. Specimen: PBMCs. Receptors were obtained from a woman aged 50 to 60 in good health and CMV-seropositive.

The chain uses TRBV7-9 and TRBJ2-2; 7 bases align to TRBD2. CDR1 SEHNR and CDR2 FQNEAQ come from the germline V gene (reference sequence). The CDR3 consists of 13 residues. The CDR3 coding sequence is TGTGGTCGGGGCGGGGGACCAACCGGGGAGCTGTTTTTT. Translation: CGRGGGPTGELFF.

DNA for the CDR3: TGTGCCTGGAGATCAGCGGGGACCCACAATGAGCAGTTCTTC. The encoded protein is CAWRSAGTHNEQFF. The V call is TRBV30, the J call TRBJ2-1; 7 bases line up with TRBD2. CDR1 and CDR2 (germline): GTSNPN, SVGIG (reference sequence). The CDR3 has 14 residues. V lost 3 bases and J lost 5; bases outside the gene matches: 7.

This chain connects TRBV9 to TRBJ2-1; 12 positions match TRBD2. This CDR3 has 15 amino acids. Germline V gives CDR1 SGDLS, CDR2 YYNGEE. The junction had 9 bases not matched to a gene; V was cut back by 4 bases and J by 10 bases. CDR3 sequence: CASSPTSGGPEEQFF. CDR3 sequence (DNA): TGTGCCAGCAGCCCGACTAGCGGGGGCCCGGAGGAGCAGTTCTTC. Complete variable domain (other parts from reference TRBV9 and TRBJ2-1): DSGVTQTPKHLITATGQRVTLRCSPRSGDLSVYWYQQSLDQGLQFLIQYYNGEERAKGNILERFSAQQFPDLHSELNLSSLELGDSALYFCASSPTSGGPEEQFFGPGTRLTVL.

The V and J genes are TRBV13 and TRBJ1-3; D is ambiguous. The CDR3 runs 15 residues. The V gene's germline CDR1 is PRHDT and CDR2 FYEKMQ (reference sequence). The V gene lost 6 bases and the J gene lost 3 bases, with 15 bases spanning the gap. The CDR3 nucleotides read TGTGCCAGCAGTGCGGGTGGGAGTTTTGGAAACACCATATATTTT. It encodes CASSAGGSFGNTIYF.

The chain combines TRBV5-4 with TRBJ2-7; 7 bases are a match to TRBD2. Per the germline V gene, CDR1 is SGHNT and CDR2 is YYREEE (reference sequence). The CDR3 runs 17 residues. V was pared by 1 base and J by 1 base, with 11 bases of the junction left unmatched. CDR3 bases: TGTGCCAGCAGCTTGTCGGTTTCCAGCGGGGTATCCTACGAGCAGTACTTC. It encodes CASSLSVSSGVSYEQYF.

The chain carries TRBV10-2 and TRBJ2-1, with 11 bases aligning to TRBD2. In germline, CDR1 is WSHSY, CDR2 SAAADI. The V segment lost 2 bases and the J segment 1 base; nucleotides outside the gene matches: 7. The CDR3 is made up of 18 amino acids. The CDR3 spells CASSEAASGGPSYNEQFF. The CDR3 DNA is TGCGCCAGCAGTGAGGCAGCTAGCGGGGGGCCTTCCTACAATGAGCAGTTCTTC.

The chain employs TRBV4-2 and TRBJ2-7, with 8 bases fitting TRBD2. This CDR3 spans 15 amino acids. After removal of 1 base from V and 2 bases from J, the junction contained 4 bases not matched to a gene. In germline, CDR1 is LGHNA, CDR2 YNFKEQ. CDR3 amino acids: CASSQVTSGPYEQYF. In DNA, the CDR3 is TGTGCCAGCAGCCAAGTTACTAGCGGCCCCTACGAGCAGTACTTC.

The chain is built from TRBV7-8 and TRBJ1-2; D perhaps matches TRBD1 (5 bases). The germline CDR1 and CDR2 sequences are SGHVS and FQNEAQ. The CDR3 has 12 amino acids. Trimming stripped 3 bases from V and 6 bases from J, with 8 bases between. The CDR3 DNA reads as TGTGCCAGCAGCTTCTTACAGGATGGCTACACCTTC. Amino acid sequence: CASSFLQDGYTF.

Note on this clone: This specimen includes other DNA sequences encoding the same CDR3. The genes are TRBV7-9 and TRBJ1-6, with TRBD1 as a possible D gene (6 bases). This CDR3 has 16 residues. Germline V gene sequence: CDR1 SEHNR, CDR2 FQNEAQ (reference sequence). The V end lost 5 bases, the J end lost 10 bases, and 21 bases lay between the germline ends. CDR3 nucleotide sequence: TGTGCCAGCAGCGGTGGTTCGGGGGGCCCCGGATCACCCCTCCACTTT. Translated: CASSGGSGGPGSPLHF. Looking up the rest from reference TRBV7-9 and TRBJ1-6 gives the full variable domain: DTGVSQNPRHKITKRGQNVTFRCDPISEHNRLYWYRQTLGQGPEFLTYFQNEAQLEKSRLLSDRFSAERPKGSFSTLEIQRTEQGDSAMYLCASSGGSGGPGSPLHFGNGTRLTVT.

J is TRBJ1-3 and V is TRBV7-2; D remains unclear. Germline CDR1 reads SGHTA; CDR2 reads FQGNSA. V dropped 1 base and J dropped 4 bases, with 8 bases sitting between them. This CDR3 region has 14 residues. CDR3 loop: CASSLEGVGNTIYF. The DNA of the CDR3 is TGTGCCAGCAGCTTAGAGGGAGTGGGAAACACCATATATTTT.

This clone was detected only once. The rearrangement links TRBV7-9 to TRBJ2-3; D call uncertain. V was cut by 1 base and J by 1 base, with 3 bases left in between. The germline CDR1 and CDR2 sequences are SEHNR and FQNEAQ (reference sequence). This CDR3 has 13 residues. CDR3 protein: CASSLVGTDTQYF. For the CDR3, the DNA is TGTGCCAGCAGCTTAGTAGGCACAGATACGCAGTATTTT. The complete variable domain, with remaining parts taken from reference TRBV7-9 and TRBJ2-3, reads DTGVSQNPRHKITKRGQNVTFRCDPISEHNRLYWYRQTLGQGPEFLTYFQNEAQLEKSRLLSDRFSAERPKGSFSTLEIQRTEQGDSAMYLCASSLVGTDTQYFGPGTRLTVL.

CDR3 in DNA: TGCAGCGGTAGAACAGGGGGCGAGGACACCTTC. Its translation is CSGRTGGEDTF. This chain uses TRBV29-1 with TRBJ1-2, with 9 bases matching TRBD1. Germline CDR1 and CDR2: SQVTM and ANQGSEA. Unmatched junction bases numbered 9, after V lost 7 bases and J lost 12 bases. CDR3 length: 11 amino acids.

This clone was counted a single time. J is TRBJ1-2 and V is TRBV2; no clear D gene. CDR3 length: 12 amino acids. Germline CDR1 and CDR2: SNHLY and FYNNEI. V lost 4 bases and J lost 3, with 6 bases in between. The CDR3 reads CASSGDDYGYTF. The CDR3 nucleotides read TGTGCCAGCAGTGGAGATGACTATGGCTACACCTTC.

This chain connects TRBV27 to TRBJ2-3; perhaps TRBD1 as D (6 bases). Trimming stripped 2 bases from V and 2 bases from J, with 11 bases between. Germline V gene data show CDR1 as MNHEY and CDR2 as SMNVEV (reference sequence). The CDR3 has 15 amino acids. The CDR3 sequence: CASSLQGGPTDTQYF. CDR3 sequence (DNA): TGTGCCAGCAGTTTACAAGGGGGACCCACAGATACGCAGTATTTT.

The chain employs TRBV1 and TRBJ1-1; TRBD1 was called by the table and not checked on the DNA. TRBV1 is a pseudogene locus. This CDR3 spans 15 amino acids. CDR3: CTSSQDLRGDTEAFF. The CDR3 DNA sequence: TGCACCAGCAGCCAAGATCTAAGGGGTGACACTGAAGCTTTCTTT.

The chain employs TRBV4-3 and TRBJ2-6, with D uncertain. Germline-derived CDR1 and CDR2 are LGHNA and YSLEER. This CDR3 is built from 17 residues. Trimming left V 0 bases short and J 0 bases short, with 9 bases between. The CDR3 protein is CASSQDSTVSGANVLTF. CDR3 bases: TGCGCCAGCAGCCAAGATAGTACCGTCTCTGGGGCCAACGTCCTGACTTTC.

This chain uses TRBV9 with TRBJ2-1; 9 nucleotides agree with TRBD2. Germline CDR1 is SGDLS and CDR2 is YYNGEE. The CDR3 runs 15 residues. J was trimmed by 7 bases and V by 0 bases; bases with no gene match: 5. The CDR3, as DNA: TGTGCCAGCAGCGTAGGAGCGGGGGGCTGGAATGAGCAGTTCTTC. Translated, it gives CASSVGAGGWNEQFF.

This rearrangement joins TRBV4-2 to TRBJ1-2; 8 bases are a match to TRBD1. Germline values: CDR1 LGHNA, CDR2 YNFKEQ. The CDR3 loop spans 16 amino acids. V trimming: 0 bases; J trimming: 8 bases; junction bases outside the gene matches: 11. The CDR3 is CASSQDLRDRGFGYTF. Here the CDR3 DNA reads TGTGCCAGCAGCCAAGATCTTCGTGACAGGGGATTCGGCTACACCTTC.

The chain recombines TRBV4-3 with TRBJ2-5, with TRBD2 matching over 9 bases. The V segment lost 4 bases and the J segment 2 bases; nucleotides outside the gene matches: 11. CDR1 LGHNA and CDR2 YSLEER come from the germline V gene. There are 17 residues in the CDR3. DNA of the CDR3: TGCGCCAGCAGCCCCAACAAAGCGGGGGGTCAACAAGAGACCCAGTACTTC. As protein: CASSPNKAGGQQETQYF.

The CDR3 loop reads CASSFTGIPHNEQFF. The DNA of the CDR3 is TGTGCCAGCAGTTTCACAGGGATACCTCACAATGAGCAGTTCTTC. This rearrangement joins TRBV27 to TRBJ2-1, with a weak D call TRBD1 (6 bases). CDR3 size: 15 residues. V was pared by 3 bases and J by 5 bases, with 14 bases between. Germline V CDR1 and CDR2: MNHEY, SMNVEV (reference sequence).

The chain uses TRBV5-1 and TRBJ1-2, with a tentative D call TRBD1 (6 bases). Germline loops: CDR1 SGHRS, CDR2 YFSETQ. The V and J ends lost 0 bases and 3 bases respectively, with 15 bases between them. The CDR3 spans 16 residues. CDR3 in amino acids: CASSLDREMGHYGYTF. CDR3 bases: TGCGCCAGCAGCTTGGACAGGGAGATGGGGCACTATGGCTACACCTTC.

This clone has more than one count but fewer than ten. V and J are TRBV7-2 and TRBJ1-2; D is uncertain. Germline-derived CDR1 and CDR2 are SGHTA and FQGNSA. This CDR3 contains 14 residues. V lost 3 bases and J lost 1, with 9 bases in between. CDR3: CASSLSNNNYGYTF. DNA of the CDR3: TGTGCCAGCAGCTTGTCGAACAATAACTATGGCTACACCTTC.

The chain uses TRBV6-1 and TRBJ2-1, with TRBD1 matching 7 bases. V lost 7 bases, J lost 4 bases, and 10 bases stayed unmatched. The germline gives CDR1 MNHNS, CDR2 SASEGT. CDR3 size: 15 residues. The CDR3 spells CASIRPGGSYNEQFF. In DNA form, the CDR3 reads TGTGCCAGCATACGGCCAGGGGGTTCTTACAATGAGCAGTTCTTC.

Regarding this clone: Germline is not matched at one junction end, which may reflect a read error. The CDR3 sequence is CSSSLMNTEAFF. The CDR3 bases are TGTTCCAGCAGCCTTATGAACACTGAAGCTTTCTTT. The chain has TRBV7-9 and TRBJ1-1; D is uncertain. Germline V CDR1 and CDR2: SEHNR, FQNEAQ (reference sequence). The CDR3 is 12 residues long.

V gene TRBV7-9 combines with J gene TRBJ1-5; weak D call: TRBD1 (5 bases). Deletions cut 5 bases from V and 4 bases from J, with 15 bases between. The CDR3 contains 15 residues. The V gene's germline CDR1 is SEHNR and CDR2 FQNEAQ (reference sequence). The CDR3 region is CASSQEGGGNQPQHF. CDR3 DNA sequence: TGTGCCAGCAGCCAAGAGGGCGGGGGGAATCAGCCCCAGCATTTT.

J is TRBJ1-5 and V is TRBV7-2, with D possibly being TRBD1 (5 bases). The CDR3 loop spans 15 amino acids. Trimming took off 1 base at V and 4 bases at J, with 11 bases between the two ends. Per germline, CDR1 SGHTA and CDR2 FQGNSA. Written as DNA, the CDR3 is TGTGCCAGCAGCTTAGGGGGGGAAGTGAATCAGCCCCAGCATTTT. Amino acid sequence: CASSLGGEVNQPQHF.